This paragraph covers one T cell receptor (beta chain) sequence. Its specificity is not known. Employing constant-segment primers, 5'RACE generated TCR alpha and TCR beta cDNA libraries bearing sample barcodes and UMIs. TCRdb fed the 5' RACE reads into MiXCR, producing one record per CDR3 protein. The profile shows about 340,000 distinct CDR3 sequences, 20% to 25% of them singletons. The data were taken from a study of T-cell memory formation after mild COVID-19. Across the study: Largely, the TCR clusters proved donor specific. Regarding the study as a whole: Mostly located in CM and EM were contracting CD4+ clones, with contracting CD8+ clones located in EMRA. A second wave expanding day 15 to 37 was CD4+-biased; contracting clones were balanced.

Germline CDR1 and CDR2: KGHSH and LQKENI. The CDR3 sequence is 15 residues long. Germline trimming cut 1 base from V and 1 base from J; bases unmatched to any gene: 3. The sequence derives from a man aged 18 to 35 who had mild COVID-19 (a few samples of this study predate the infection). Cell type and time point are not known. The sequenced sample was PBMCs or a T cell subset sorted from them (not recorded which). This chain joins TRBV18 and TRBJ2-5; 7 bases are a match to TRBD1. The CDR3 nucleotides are TGTGCCAGCTCACCACGGACAGGATCCCAAGAGACCCAGTACTTC. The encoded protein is CASSPRTGSQETQYF.